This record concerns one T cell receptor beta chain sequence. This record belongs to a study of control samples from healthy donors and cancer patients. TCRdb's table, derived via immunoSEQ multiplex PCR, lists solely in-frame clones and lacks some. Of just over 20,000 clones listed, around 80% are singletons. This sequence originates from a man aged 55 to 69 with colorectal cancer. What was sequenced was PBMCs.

Here the CDR3 reads CASSQLMGPITETQYF. DNA of the CDR3: TGTGCCAGCAGCCAACTCATGGGACCCATCACTGAGACCCAGTACTTC. The rearrangement joins TRBV7-9 to TRBJ2-5; perhaps D is TRBD1 or TRBD2 (5 bases each). Trimming took off 5 bases at V and 5 bases at J, with 21 bases between the two ends. Germline V gene lookup returns CDR1 SEHNR and CDR2 FQNEAQ (reference sequence). The CDR3 is 16 residues long.